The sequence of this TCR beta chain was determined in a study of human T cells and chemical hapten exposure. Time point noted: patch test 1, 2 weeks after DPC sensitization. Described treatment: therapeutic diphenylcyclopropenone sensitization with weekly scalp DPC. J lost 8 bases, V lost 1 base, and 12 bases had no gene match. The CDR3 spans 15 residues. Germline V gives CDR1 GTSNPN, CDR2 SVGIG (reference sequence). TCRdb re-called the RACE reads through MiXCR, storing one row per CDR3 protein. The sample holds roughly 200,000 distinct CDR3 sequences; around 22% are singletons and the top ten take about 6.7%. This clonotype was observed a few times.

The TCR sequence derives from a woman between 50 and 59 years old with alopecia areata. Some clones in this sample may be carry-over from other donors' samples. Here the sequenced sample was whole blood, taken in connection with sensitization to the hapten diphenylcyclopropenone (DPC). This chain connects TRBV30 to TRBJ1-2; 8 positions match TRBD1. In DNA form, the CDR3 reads TGTGCCTGGAGTGGCGGAAACAGGGGGATTTTCGGCTACACCTTC. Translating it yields CAWSGGNRGIFGYTF. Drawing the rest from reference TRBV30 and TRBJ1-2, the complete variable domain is SQTIHQWPATLVQPVGSPLSLECTVEGTSNPNLYWYRQAAGRGLQLLFYSVGIGQISSEVPQNLSASRPQDRQFILSSKKLLLSDSGFYLCAWSGGNRGIFGYTFGSGTRLTVV.